Listed below are T cell receptor beta chains from one sample, sequenced in a study of blood T cell repertoires in COVID-19. Profiled with immunoSEQ multiplex PCR; TCRdb holds only in-frame clones, not every one. The sample consists of 230,000 or so clones, around 87% of them appearing once. Sequencing used peripheral blood. The receptor set was obtained from a woman aged 60-75 years with COVID-19, enrolled during active disease. Each CDR3 is given without its conserved first and last residue. The order of the fields is J gene, V gene, CDR3 protein.

TRBJ2-2 | TRBV5-4 | ASSADRGAGELF
TRBJ2-7 | TRBV19 | ASSTRPGQSYEQY
TRBJ2-3 | TRBV25-1 | ASSDPGGSTDTQY
TRBJ1-4 | TRBV6-1 | ASSEAGGSEKLF
TRBJ1-2 | TRBV27 | ASTTLYTGRTHYGYT
TRBJ2-4 | TRBV30 | AWSWGRGNIQY
TRBJ1-2 | TRBV20-1 | SASDRGHYGYT
TRBJ2-7 | TRBV3-1/TRBV3-2 | ASSQVSRTSGSYEQY
TRBJ1-2 | TRBV9 | ASSVATGGTYGYT
TRBJ2-3 | TRBV7-2 | ASSRGLAGGTDTQY
TRBJ1-1 | TRBV3-1/TRBV3-2 | ASSQGADRVGTEAF
TRBJ1-4 | TRBV27 | ASSGVRREKLF
TRBJ2-1 | TRBV7-2 | ASSLQGASYNEQF
TRBJ1-1 | TRBV7-2 | ASSQSQGNTEAF
TRBJ1-5 | TRBV7-2 | ASSPTGSNQPQH
TRBJ1-5 | TRBV23-1 | ASSRTGGRQPQH
TRBJ1-4 | TRBV7-2 | ASSLGRNEKLF
TRBJ2-1 | TRBV5-8 | ASSLGQGIYNEQF
TRBJ1-2 | TRBV5-6 | ASSWGVEST
TRBJ2-3 | TRBV29-1 | SICRGGSTDTQY
TRBJ1-2 | TRBV10-1 | ASSDGQSYGYT
TRBJ2-3 | TRBV10-3 | AISGGTDTQY
TRBJ1-2 | TRBV10-3 | AITSRALDFNYGYT
TRBJ1-1 | TRBV9 | ASSVYAGPTEAF
TRBJ1-2 | TRBV25-1 | ASSEQGKGGYT
TRBJ1-4 | TRBV9 | ASSARRGTEKLF
TRBJ1-6 | TRBV19 | ASSTTGTRIDSPLH
TRBJ2-1 | TRBV4-1 | ASSQVGTGSGDEQF
TRBJ1-1 | TRBV5-1 | ASSLGPRTGGSTEAF
TRBJ1-5 | TRBV6-2/TRBV6-3 | ASSILQQPQH
TRBJ1-4 | TRBV7-8 | ASSLRTGGNEKLF
TRBJ1-6 | TRBV6-5 | ASTLEGTYNSPLH
TRBJ1-5 | TRBV28 | ASSFNPPGGNQPQH
TRBJ1-4 | TRBV19 | ASSLDRGEKLF
TRBJ1-1 | TRBV19 | ASSGAGHTEAF
TRBJ1-1 | TRBV6-1 | ASSGQGTSRKNTEAF
TRBJ2-5 | TRBV25-1 | ASREAGVTQTQY
TRBJ2-7 | TRBV3-1/TRBV3-2 | ASSQGGGSDEQY
TRBJ2-1 | TRBV4-2 | ASSQSLAGDYNEQF
TRBJ1-5 | TRBV2 | ASRRGTGVANQPQH
TRBJ1-1 | TRBV6-5 | ASRSQGLYTEAF
TRBJ2-1 | TRBV2 | ASSVMRSSYNEQF
TRBJ2-1 | TRBV12-3/TRBV12-4 | ASSLLQGGEQF
TRBJ1-6 | TRBV4-2 | ASSQGHRVGSPLH
TRBJ2-7 | TRBV2 | ASSLAGGTYEQY
TRBJ1-1 | TRBV19 | ASNKFEATEAF
TRBJ1-5 | TRBV18 | ASSPTGGVSNQPQH
TRBJ1-2 | TRBV6-5 | ASSRGGNGYT
TRBJ2-2 | TRBV7-3 | ASSLRPGGTGELF
TRBJ1-1 | TRBV2 | ASTGRRGDPEAF
TRBJ2-5 | TRBV5-1 | ASSLGFREAQY
TRBJ2-7 | TRBV5-6 | ASSLWGEGFYEQY
TRBJ2-2 | TRBV27 | ASSFRLGGQNTGELF
TRBJ1-1 | TRBV5-5 | ASSLSYGTEAF
TRBJ2-3 | TRBV5-5 | ASNALAGGADTQY
TRBJ2-7 | TRBV7-2 | ASSFPSYEQY
TRBJ1-2 | TRBV14 | ASSQSAFVGGYT
TRBJ2-7 | TRBV6-5 | ASSSNRATYSYEQY
TRBJ1-4 | TRBV6-5 | ASSYSSTLGEKLF
TRBJ1-3 | TRBV19 | ASSIRGTGSGNTIY